This T cell receptor beta chain is drawn from a study of T-cell memory formation after mild COVID-19 listed by TCRdb under 2021. Looking at the study overall: TCR sequence clusters from the two donors were found to be largely donor specific. Longitudinal TCRalpha and TCRbeta repertoire sequencing tracked T-cell clones expanding and contracting after mild COVID-19 in a couple of donors. The cohort comprised two young, previously healthy adult volunteers, one female and one male. The investigation overall reported the following: Whether the second-wave clones peaking on day 37 were SARS-CoV-2 specific was not confirmed. Some responding clones were detected in pre-infection memory, which suggested that pre-existing cross-reactive memory T cells had joined the SARS-CoV-2 response. Contracting CD4+ clones were located mainly in the CM and EM memory subsets, whereas CD8+ clones were found to be enriched in EMRA. Balanced CD4/CD8 phenotypes were observed for clones contracting from day 15 to 85, whereas a bias towards CD4+ was observed for a second wave of clones expanding from day 15 to 37. Only two mild cases were covered by the study, and larger cohorts that include severe cases with pre-infection samples were considered necessary.

This clonotype appeared a few times. The clone's antigen remains unknown. Qualities for individual bases were not recorded, and no much larger clone is one base off. Via the germline V gene, CDR1 is MGHRA and CDR2 YSYEKL. V lost 4 bases and J lost 5 bases; the stretch between them is 15 bases long. The CDR3 has 15 amino acids, counting the end cysteine and phenylalanine. CDR3 DNA only is kept here, 45 bases in frame from base 1. The sequencer listed for this sample is Illumina NovaSeq 6000. Using 5'RACE with constant-segment primers, TCRalpha and TCRbeta cDNA libraries were constructed, with sample barcodes and unique molecular identifiers added in the process. Trizol reagent was used to extract RNA from every sample. Libraries were amplified in two PCR steps, with a second sample barcode and Illumina TruSeq adapters added in the second step. Libraries were sequenced on an Illumina NovaSeq with 2 x 150 bp paired-end reads. The authors' analysis ran thus. Reads were demultiplexed and collapsed into UMI-guided consensus sequences with migec v1.2.7. Using mixcr v2.1.11, the UMI consensuses were aligned to TRA and TRB V and J templates and assembled into clonotypes. Expanded or contracted clonotypes were those called significant by both edgeR and NoisET, with noise models trained on biological replicates. For edgeR calls, the thresholds were a false discovery rate-adjusted p below 0.01 and a log2 fold-change of 1. As an exploratory analysis of dynamics, max-normalized trajectories of the 1000 most abundant clonotypes were examined with PCA combined with hierarchical clustering. Each responding clone was given a CD4 or CD8 phenotype based on the CD4+ and CD8+ repertoires, which had been sequenced separately. The raw public data were reprocessed by TCRdb itself: fastp quality trimming at Q25, MiXCR clonotype calling, in-frame beta chains only. Records with the same CDR3 protein are collapsed into one entry carrying the most frequent genes and DNA. TCRdb, rather than the study authors, made the V and J calls. The sample data list 170,000 or so distinct CDR3 sequences, and 20% to 25% of these were observed just once. The ten largest clones capture more than 20% of the sample.

Ficoll-Paque density gradient centrifugation was the method used to isolate PBMCs. The source of this sequence is an adult woman who had mild COVID-19 (a few samples of this study predate the infection). The sample titles of this study are shuffled in the database, so cell type and time point are left out; the donor was told from shared clones. Rearrangement joined TRBV4-1 to TRBJ2-1; the D gene is unclear. Sequencing was done on a sample of PBMCs or a T cell subset sorted from them (not recorded which). This receptor carries the CDR3 CASSRYVGEDNEQFF. The nucleotides read TGCGCCAGCAGCCGCTACGTTGGAGAGGACAATGAGCAGTTCTTC.